These 29 T cell receptor beta chains share one sample of origin, sequenced in a study of radiotherapy plus CTLA-4 blockade in lung cancer. Some clones are missing from TCRdb's copy, which holds only in-frame ones; the method was immunoSEQ multiplex PCR. Altogether tens of thousands of clones are present, roughly 81% being singletons, with the ten largest covering roughly 4.9%. The material sequenced was peripheral blood, taken from a patient treated with radiotherapy plus ipilimumab. Every receptor here comes from a human donor with non-small cell lung cancer whose response to radiotherapy plus ipilimumab could not be evaluated.

The chain links TRBV4-3 to TRBJ2-7; the match to TRBD1 covers 7 bases. Germline V gene sequence: CDR1 LGHNA, CDR2 YSLEER. CDR3 length equals 15 residues. Germline trimming cut 1 base from V and 3 bases from J; bases unmatched to any gene: 6. The CDR3 loop is CASSQGTGVIYEQYF. The CDR3 DNA is TGCGCCAGCAGCCAAGGCACAGGGGTTATCTACGAGCAGTACTTC.

The rearrangement uses TRBV11-2 and TRBJ1-1, with a weak D call TRBD1 (5 bases). V gave up 4 bases and J gave up 0 bases, with 15 bases separating them. The germline V gene has CDR1 SGHAT and CDR2 FQNNGV. The CDR3 is made up of 16 amino acids. Here the CDR3 reads CASSSQIRGMNTEAFF. DNA of the CDR3: TGTGCCAGCAGCTCGCAGATTCGGGGGATGAACACTGAAGCTTTCTTT.

The chain recombines TRBV28 with TRBJ1-2; the D is unclear. V was trimmed by 3 bases and J by 4 bases, leaving 12 bases between them. Germline V CDR1 and CDR2: MDHEN, SYDVKM. CDR3 length equals 14 residues. The chain's CDR3 is CASSFISGFYGYTF. The DNA for the CDR3 is TGTGCCAGCAGTTTTATCTCGGGGTTCTATGGCTACACCTTC.

The V and J genes are TRBV4-3 and TRBJ2-6; the match to TRBD2 covers 10 bases. Trimming at V came to 4 bases and at J to 3 bases, leaving 9 bases not matched to a gene. CDR1 is LGHNA, CDR2 YSLEER, per germline. CDR3 size: 18 residues. CDR3 amino acids: CASSLGTSVGRGANVLTF. The DNA of the CDR3 is TGCGCCAGCAGCCTCGGGACTAGCGTAGGTCGTGGGGCCAACGTCCTGACTTTC.

This clone was seen a handful of times. The chain couples TRBV29-1 to TRBJ2-5; D might be TRBD2 (5 bases). Trimming stripped 4 bases from V and 7 bases from J, with 19 bases between. CDR1 is SQVTM and CDR2 is ANQGSEA in the germline V gene. CDR3 size: 14 residues. The CDR3 nucleotides read TGCAGCGTTGTTGCTGTGAAGGGAGTAGGGACCCAGTACTTC. It yields the protein CSVVAVKGVGTQYF.

CDR3 sequence reads: CASRARDSLYGYTF. CDR3 coding DNA: TGTGCCAGCAGGGCCCGGGACAGCCTCTATGGCTACACCTTC. The chain joins TRBV27 to TRBJ1-2, with 7 bases that match TRBD1. This CDR3 has 14 residues. J was trimmed by 4 bases and V by 6 bases; bases with no gene match: 8. Germline lookup yields CDR1 MNHEY and CDR2 SMNVEV (reference sequence).

V usage is TRBV13 and J usage is TRBJ1-3; D is uncertain. V gave up 1 base and J gave up 1 base, with 8 bases separating them. This CDR3 has 15 amino acids. CDR1 PRHDT and CDR2 FYEKMQ come from the germline V gene (reference sequence). CDR3 nucleotide sequence: TGTGCCAGCAGCTTAGTAGCTCTTTCTGGAAACACCATATATTTT. It yields the protein CASSLVALSGNTIYF. The full variable domain, rest sourced from reference TRBV13 and TRBJ1-3, is AAGVIQSPRHLIKEKRETATLKCYPIPRHDTVYWYQQGPGQDPQFLISFYEKMQSDKGSIPDRFSAQQFSDYHSELNMSSLELGDSALYFCASSLVALSGNTIYFGEGSWLTVV.

The chain uses TRBV11-3 and TRBJ2-3, with 7 nucleotides matching TRBD1. The trim removed 2 bases at V and 1 base at J, leaving 6 bases unmatched. Looked up from germline, CDR1 is SGHNT and CDR2 is YENEEA. CDR3 length equals 16 residues. The CDR3 protein is CASSLRATGGTDTQYF. CDR3 DNA: TGTGCCAGCAGCTTACGGGCCACAGGGGGCACAGATACGCAGTATTTT.

The rearrangement links TRBV7-8 to TRBJ1-3; possibly TRBD1 for D (5 bases). V lost 5 bases to trimming and J lost 0 bases, with 14 bases between them. Germline CDR1 and CDR2: SGHVS and FQNEAQ. This CDR3 contains 16 residues. The CDR3 is CASSPYERGSGNTIYF. CDR3 nucleotide sequence: TGTGCCAGCAGCCCCTACGAAAGGGGCTCTGGAAACACCATATATTTT.

The genes are TRBV4-1 and TRBJ2-2; TRBD1 is a possible D gene (5 bases). Germline V gene data show CDR1 as MGHRA and CDR2 as YSYEKL. Trimming pared 2 bases from V and 3 bases from J, leaving 16 bases between. The CDR3 is made up of 17 amino acids. The CDR3 reads CASSQLQGNPHTGELFF. The CDR3 region has the DNA TGCGCCAGCAGCCAACTGCAGGGAAACCCCCACACCGGGGAGCTGTTTTTT.

There are a few counts of this clone. J is TRBJ1-2 and V is TRBV4-1; 8 bases agree with TRBD1. From germline, CDR1 is MGHRA and CDR2 YSYEKL. The CDR3 totals 16 residues. Trimming at V came to 0 bases and at J to 8 bases, leaving 11 bases not matched to a gene. The CDR3 spells CASSQETGGGFDGYTF. DNA of the CDR3: TGCGCCAGCAGCCAAGAAACAGGGGGAGGGTTCGACGGCTACACCTTC.

V is TRBV2 and J is TRBJ1-2, with 9 bases aligning to TRBD1. This CDR3 is built from 15 residues. Germline V gives CDR1 SNHLY, CDR2 FYNNEI. The ends lost 0 bases at V and 9 bases at J; junction bases unmatched: 8. The CDR3 sequence is CASSEAPGQGNSYTF. CDR3 coding DNA: TGTGCCAGCAGTGAAGCCCCGGGACAGGGTAATAGCTACACCTTC.

This clone was observed a single time. This sequence joins TRBV10-1 and TRBJ2-7; D is unresolved. Germline V gene lookup returns CDR1 WNHNN and CDR2 SYGVQD (reference sequence). CDR3 size: 13 residues. V dropped 10 bases and J dropped 0 bases, with 13 bases sitting between them. CDR3 sequence reads: CAIHSSSSYEQYF. The CDR3 DNA sequence: TGCGCCATCCACAGTTCCAGCTCCTACGAGCAGTACTTC.

The chain employs TRBV28 and TRBJ1-2; TRBD1 matches 10 bases. Germline V gives CDR1 MDHEN, CDR2 SYDVKM. Trimming cost V 5 bases and J 3 bases; bases outside gene matches: 9. The CDR3 sequence is 16 residues long. The DNA of the CDR3 is TGTGCCAGCAGTCAGCAGGGACAGGGGCTTTACTATGGCTACACCTTC. Translating gives CASSQQGQGLYYGYTF.

This chain connects TRBV5-1 to TRBJ2-1; the D gene is possibly TRBD1 (6 bases). This CDR3 comprises 15 residues. The V end was cut by 3 bases, the J end by 3 bases, with 13 bases between. The germline CDR1 and CDR2 sequences are SGHRS and YFSETQ. CDR3 DNA sequence: TGCGCCAGCAGCTCACAGGGTGTTCGCTACAATGAGCAGTTCTTC. This codes for CASSSQGVRYNEQFF.

This clone was seen only once. The chain employs TRBV7-2 and TRBJ2-1, with 11 bases identical to TRBD2. Looked up from germline, CDR1 is SGHTA and CDR2 is FQGNSA. Trimming removed 5 bases from V and 1 base from J; junction bases left unmatched: 10. This CDR3 comprises 18 residues. Here the CDR3 DNA reads TGTGCCAGCAGCACCTCTAGGGGGACTAGCGGATCCTACAATGAGCAGTTCTTC. Translated, it gives CASSTSRGTSGSYNEQFF. Complete variable domain (other parts from reference TRBV7-2 and TRBJ2-1): GAGVSQSPSNKVTEKGKDVELRCDPISGHTALYWYRQSLGQGLEFLIYFQGNSAPDKSGLPSDRFSAERTGGSVSTLTIQRTQQEDSAVYLCASSTSRGTSGSYNEQFFGPGTRLTVL.

This chain joins TRBV28 and TRBJ2-7; 9 positions match TRBD2. The CDR3 runs to 15 residues. Trimming took 2 bases from V and 6 from J; bases not matched to a gene: 8. Germline V CDR1 and CDR2: MDHEN, SYDVKM. The CDR3 DNA reads as TGTGCCAGCAGTTTAGGAGTAGCGGGAGCGGGCGAGCAGTACTTC. Translating gives CASSLGVAGAGEQYF.

Details on this clone: A junction boundary mismatches the germline segment, possibly from a read error. The chain has TRBV7-7 and TRBJ2-5, with TRBD2 as a possible D gene (6 bases). CDR1 and CDR2 from the germline V gene are SSHAT and FNYEAQ (reference sequence). There are 13 residues in the CDR3. For the CDR3, the DNA is TGTGCTAGCAGCTTATACGGGGAGGCGACCCAGTACTTC. It encodes CASSLYGEATQYF.

The chain carries TRBV28 and TRBJ1-5, with 7 bases that match TRBD1. The CDR3 sequence is 17 residues long. Trimming cost V 2 bases and J 1 base; bases outside gene matches: 8. Germline V lookup: CDR1 MDHEN, CDR2 SYDVKM. CDR3 loop: CASSLMVWGQSNQPQHF. The CDR3 bases are TGTGCCAGCAGTTTAATGGTTTGGGGACAGAGCAATCAGCCCCAGCATTTT.

The chain is built from TRBV6-1 and TRBJ2-3; D perhaps matches TRBD1 (6 bases). This CDR3 is built from 12 residues. Germline CDR1 is MNHNS and CDR2 is SASEGT. Trimming pared 7 bases from V and 5 bases from J, leaving 10 bases between. The CDR3 loop reads CASNNREDTQYF. The CDR3 nucleotides are TGTGCCAGCAATAACAGGGAAGATACGCAGTATTTT.

The gene calls are TRBV19 and TRBJ2-7, with TRBD1 identical over 9 bases. J lost 2 bases, V lost 6 bases, and 8 bases had no gene match. The CDR3 contains 15 residues. CDR1 is LNHDA and CDR2 is SQIVND in the germline V gene (reference sequence). CDR3 residues: CASSPDRGATYEQYF. The CDR3 DNA sequence: TGTGCCAGTAGCCCTGACAGGGGGGCGACCTACGAGCAGTACTTC.

The chain is built from TRBV7-3 and TRBJ1-1, with no clear D. The CDR3 is 15 amino acids. Trimming left V 5 bases short and J 7 bases short, with 20 bases between. Per germline, CDR1 SGHTA and CDR2 FQGTGA. The CDR3 here is CASSPTSSRASEAFF. The CDR3 nucleotides are TGTGCCAGCAGCCCTACGTCGTCGAGGGCGAGTGAAGCTTTCTTT.

V gene TRBV9 combines with J gene TRBJ2-5, with TRBD2 matching 12 bases. The CDR3 runs 17 residues. V was pared by 0 bases and J by 4 bases, with 7 bases of the junction left unmatched. The germline V gene encodes CDR1 SGDLS and CDR2 YYNGEE. CDR3 protein: CASSVGTSGNVRETQYF. The CDR3 DNA sequence: TGTGCCAGCAGCGTAGGGACTAGCGGGAATGTCCGAGAGACCCAGTACTTC.

V and J are TRBV28 and TRBJ1-4, with 11 bases lining up with TRBD1. The ends lost 8 bases at V and 7 bases at J; junction bases unmatched: 9. Germline CDR1 and CDR2: MDHEN and SYDVKM. The CDR3 spans 15 residues. The DNA of the CDR3 is TGTGCCAGCTCGGGTTCGGGGACAGGGGGTGAAAAACTGTTTTTT. As protein: CASSGSGTGGEKLFF. The full variable domain, its missing parts supplied by reference TRBV28 and TRBJ1-4, is DVKVTQSSRYLVKRTGEKVFLECVQDMDHENMFWYRQDPGLGLRLIYFSYDVKMKEKGDIPEGYSVSREKKERFSLILESASTNQTSMYLCASSGSGTGGEKLFFGSGTQLSVL.

The chain carries TRBV2 and TRBJ1-5, with D possibly TRBD1 on 6 matching bases. Trimming removed 5 bases from V and 3 bases from J, with 14 bases in between. The CDR3 is made up of 15 amino acids. Germline V gives CDR1 SNHLY, CDR2 FYNNEI. The CDR3 coding sequence is TGTGCCAGCAGTCAACAGGGTCAGCCCAATCAGCCCCAGCATTTT. Translation: CASSQQGQPNQPQHF.

The V and J genes are TRBV6-5 and TRBJ2-7, with D hard to call. V was trimmed by 8 bases and J by 3 bases, leaving 11 bases between them. This CDR3 contains 12 residues. Germline CDR1 reads MNHEY; CDR2 reads SVGAGI. DNA of the CDR3: TGTGCCAGCCAAGGTAACAGCTACGAGCAGTACTTC. The encoded protein is CASQGNSYEQYF.

The J gene is TRBJ2-2, the V gene TRBV19, with TRBD1 matching 9 bases. V shed 5 bases, J shed 5 bases, and the junction held 9 bases outside the gene matches. The CDR3 sequence is 16 residues long. Germline V lookup: CDR1 LNHDA, CDR2 SQIVND (reference sequence). Written as DNA, the CDR3 is TGTGCCAGTAGTTCACGGACAGGGGTGAGGACCGGGGAGCTGTTTTTT. Amino acid sequence: CASSSRTGVRTGELFF.

In this sample, this clone turned up a few times. The chain recombines TRBV28 with TRBJ2-7, with TRBD2 identical over 16 bases. The germline gives CDR1 MDHEN, CDR2 SYDVKM. The CDR3 loop spans 17 amino acids. The V segment lost 0 bases and the J segment 6 bases; nucleotides outside the gene matches: 5. In DNA form, the CDR3 reads TGTGCCAGCAGTTTATGGGGACTAGCGGGAGGGCCTGGCGAGCAGTACTTC. Its translation: CASSLWGLAGGPGEQYF.

The V and J genes are TRBV21-1 and TRBJ2-1; TRBD2 is taken as the D call from the table, unchecked against the DNA. TRBV21-1 is a known pseudogene. There are 17 residues in the CDR3. The CDR3 sequence: CASSPRGGFSVRNEQFF. The CDR3 bases are TGTGCCAGCAGTCCGCGAGGTGGGTTTAGTGTGCGAAATGAGCAGTTCTTC.